The rows below give T cell receptor beta chains drawn from one sample of a study of T cell responses to AZD1222 COVID-19 vaccine. TCRdb keeps only in-frame clones here, not all; method: immunoSEQ multiplex PCR. The data show roughly 140,000 clones, with approximately 89% seen just once and around 15% held by the top ten. Sample: peripheral blood, taken on day 0 of AZD1222 vaccination. All receptors come from an adult in good health. Both conserved end residues are part of each CDR3. Fields, in order: D gene, J gene, V gene, clone size, CDR3 DNA, CDR3 protein. D genes are given only for firm matches. Where a row states a size, it is once, few, many or the class of an expanded clone; other rows omit it.

-,TRBJ2-7,TRBV18,few,TGTGCCAGCTCACCCGGGGTGTCTAGGGCCCGGGAGCAGTACTTC,CASSPGVSRAREQYF
-,TRBJ2-2,TRBV18,-,TGTGCCAGCTCACAGTCGACCGGGACATTTAACACCGGGGAGCTGTTTTTT,CASSQSTGTFNTGELFF
TRBD1,TRBJ1-2,TRBV7-3,-,TGTGCCAGCAGCTCGGGACAGGGGTATGGCTACACCTTC,CASSSGQGYGYTF
-,TRBJ1-1,TRBV7-3,-,TGTGCCAGCAGCTTACGGCGCGGAACTGAAGCTTTCTTT,CASSLRRGTEAFF
-,TRBJ2-2,TRBV4-2,few,TGTGCCAGCAGCCGTGGCAGGGAGCTGTTTTTT,CASSRGRELFF
TRBD1,TRBJ2-6,TRBV29-1,-,TGCAGCGTTGCACAGGGGGGCATCTCTGGGGCCAACGTCCTGACTTTC,CSVAQGGISGANVLTF
TRBD1,TRBJ1-6,TRBV5-4,once,TGTGCCAGCAGCCGGGACAGGGGTCAACCCCTCCACTTT,CASSRDRGQPLHF
-,TRBJ1-5,TRBV19,-,TGTGCCAGTAGAGTACAGGTCACTAGCAATCAGCCCCAGCATTTT,CASRVQVTSNQPQHF
TRBD2,TRBJ2-3,TRBV27,-,TGTGCCAGCTCCACTAGCGGGGGGATGGCAGATACGCAGTATTTT,CASSTSGGMADTQYF
-,TRBJ1-1,TRBV7-6,-,TGTGCCAGCAGCGTGACAGTGAACACTGAAGCTTTCTTT,CASSVTVNTEAFF
TRBD2,TRBJ2-2,TRBV7-2,-,TGTGCCAGCAGCCCAGAAGCGGGGGGGCCCGCCGGGGAGCTGTTTTTT,CASSPEAGGPAGELFF
TRBD1,TRBJ2-7,TRBV6-6,-,TGTGCCAGCAGGAGCCAGGGACAGGGGGCGAGAGAGCAGTACTTC,CASRSQGQGAREQYF
TRBD1,TRBJ1-6,TRBV30,-,TGTGCCTGGAGTGAAGGAACAGGGGGTAATTCACCCCTCCACTTT,CAWSEGTGGNSPLHF
-,TRBJ2-5,TRBV7-7,-,TGTGCCAGCAGCTTAGAGGGGAGAAGAGAGACCCAGTACTTC,CASSLEGRRETQYF
-,TRBJ2-7,TRBV19,-,TGTGCCAGTAGTAGGGGGGGGACAGATCACTCCTACGAGCAGTACTTC,CASSRGGTDHSYEQYF
TRBD1,TRBJ1-1,TRBV27,-,TGTGCCAGCAGTTTAGGCAGGGGGGGAACTGAAGCTTTCTTT,CASSLGRGGTEAFF
-,TRBJ1-1,TRBV7-8,-,TGTGCCAGCAGCGCGAGTCAGGGTGCCACTGAAGCTTTCTTT,CASSASQGATEAFF
-,TRBJ1-5,TRBV11-2,-,TGTGCCAGCAGCTTAGGTGGGGAAGGCAATCAGCCCCAGCATTTT,CASSLGGEGNQPQHF
-,TRBJ1-1,TRBV6-2/TRBV6-3,-,TGTGCCAGCAGTGGCCTCGACAGGATGAACACTGAAGCTTTCTTT,CASSGLDRMNTEAFF
-,TRBJ1-5,TRBV12-3/TRBV12-4,-,TGTGCCAGCAGTCCACGAAATCAGCCCCAGCATTTT,CASSPRNQPQHF
-,TRBJ2-3,TRBV5-8,-,TGTGCCAGCAGCTTGGGTCGCGGGGGCACAGATACGCAGTATTTT,CASSLGRGGTDTQYF
-,TRBJ1-3,TRBV6-5,-,TGTGCCAGCAGAGGCAGGTTCTCTGGAAACACCATATATTTT,CASRGRFSGNTIYF
-,TRBJ1-4,TRBV5-1,-,TGCGCCAGCAGTTTGGACGGGAAAAATGAAAAACTGTTTTTT,CASSLDGKNEKLFF
TRBD1,TRBJ1-5,TRBV7-2,-,TGTGCCAGCAGTCGGGCAGGGGGCGGCCGGAACAATCAGCCCCAGCATTTT,CASSRAGGGRNNQPQHF
TRBD2,TRBJ2-1,TRBV7-3,-,TGTGCCAGCAGCTTATTTCCGGGGGAGGGAAATGAGCAGTTCTTC,CASSLFPGEGNEQFF
-,TRBJ2-5,TRBV19,-,TGTGCCAGTAGTATAAACCCCCCGAGAGAGACCCAGTACTTC,CASSINPPRETQYF
-,TRBJ2-3,TRBV14,-,TGTGCCAGCAGCCAAGAGGGGGGCCTGAGGTCAGATACGCAGTATTTT,CASSQEGGLRSDTQYF
-,TRBJ1-6,TRBV11-3,-,TGTGCCAGCAGCTTAGTTTCGGATTCACCCCTCCACTTT,CASSLVSDSPLHF
TRBD1,TRBJ1-2,TRBV18,-,TGTGCCAGCTCACGCGACAGGGCCACAAACTATGGCTACACCTTC,CASSRDRATNYGYTF
-,TRBJ2-7,TRBV6-2/TRBV6-3,-,TGTGCCAGCAGTCGGACACCTGGATCCTACGAGCAGTACTTC,CASSRTPGSYEQYF
-,TRBJ2-1,TRBV7-3,-,TGTGCCAGCAGCTTAAATGTTCACGATTACAATGAGCAGTTCTTC,CASSLNVHDYNEQFF
-,TRBJ1-1,TRBV7-9,-,TGTGCCAGCAGCTTATCCCAGGTCTCAAACACTGAAGCTTTCTTT,CASSLSQVSNTEAFF
TRBD1,TRBJ2-5,TRBV12-3/TRBV12-4,-,TGTGCCAGCAGTCAGGGGGCGAAGACCCAGTACTTC,CASSQGAKTQYF
-,TRBJ1-1,TRBV27,few,TGTGCCAGCAGTCCCGGGACCATGAACACTGAAGCTTTCTTT,CASSPGTMNTEAFF
-,TRBJ1-3,TRBV15,-,TGTGCCACCAGCAGGGACGGACGCTCTGGAAACACCATATATTTT,CATSRDGRSGNTIYF
TRBD1,TRBJ1-2,TRBV5-5,-,TGTGCCAGCAGCCGCCGGACAGGGGACTATGGCTACACCTTC,CASSRRTGDYGYTF
-,TRBJ1-4,TRBV5-6,-,TGTGCCAGCATGAATTATTTCGCAACTAATGAAAAACTGTTTTTT,CASMNYFATNEKLFF
-,TRBJ1-1,TRBV7-3,-,TGTGCCAGCAGCCCTCAGATGAACACTGAAGCTTTCTTT,CASSPQMNTEAFF
-,TRBJ1-3,TRBV5-6,-,TGTGCCAGCAGCTTGGGGTCCACAGGCTCTGGAAACACCATATATTTT,CASSLGSTGSGNTIYF
-,TRBJ1-5,TRBV4-1,-,TGCGCCAGCAGCCAAGATCGGGTGACATTTAGCAATCAGCCCCAGCATTTT,CASSQDRVTFSNQPQHF
-,TRBJ1-4,TRBV5-6,-,TGTGCCAGCAGCTCCTCCGGGGGGAGGATTTTAGAAAAACTGTTTTTT,CASSSSGGRILEKLFF
TRBD2,TRBJ2-5,TRBV11-2,-,TGTGCCAGCAGCCGTACCAGCGGGGGGCCCGGGGGGACCCAGTACTTC,CASSRTSGGPGGTQYF
-,TRBJ2-2,TRBV19,-,TGTGCCAGTAGTACACTCGGGGCCCGAGAGCTGTTTTTT,CASSTLGARELFF
-,TRBJ1-5,TRBV28,-,TGTGCCAGCAGCAGTAGGGGGACCCAGCATTTT,CASSSRGTQHF
-,TRBJ1-5,TRBV15,-,TGTGCCATATCTAAGGGTGGTCAGCCCCAGCATTTT,CAISKGGQPQHF
-,TRBJ2-7,TRBV7-2,-,TGTGCCAGCAGCCCTCGACGCGGCAGCTCCTACGAGCAGTACTTC,CASSPRRGSSYEQYF
TRBD1,TRBJ2-1,TRBV25-1,-,TGTGCCAGCAGTCAGCCGGGACAGGGGTGGAATGAGCAGTTCTTC,CASSQPGQGWNEQFF
-,TRBJ1-2,TRBV19,-,TGTGCCAGTTCTAGGGGGGACTATGGCTACACCTTC,CASSRGDYGYTF
-,TRBJ1-2,TRBV3-1/TRBV3-2,-,TGTGCCAGCAGCCAAGATAGGCCGCGAGCTAACTATGGCTACACCTTC,CASSQDRPRANYGYTF
-,TRBJ1-2,TRBV18,once,TGTGCCAGCTCACCCACCGAGGGGAGCTATGGCTACACCTTC,CASSPTEGSYGYTF
-,TRBJ2-5,TRBV9,-,TGTGCCAGCAGCCTCCGCCCGGGATCGGAGGAGACCCAGTACTTC,CASSLRPGSEETQYF
-,TRBJ1-6,TRBV5-5,-,TGTGCCAGCAGCTTGGATGGCGGGGGCCCCAGCTCCTATAATTCACCCCTCCACTTT,CASSLDGGGPSSYNSPLHF
-,TRBJ1-6,TRBV7-8,-,TGTGCCAGCAGCTTAGAGGCGGGAGGGTTGGGTTCACCCCTCCACTTT,CASSLEAGGLGSPLHF
TRBD1,TRBJ2-2,TRBV24-1,-,TGTGCCACCAGTGACTCCGGGACAGCGAACACCGGGGAGCTGTTTTTT,CATSDSGTANTGELFF
TRBD1,TRBJ1-1,TRBV7-9,-,TGTGCCAGCAGCTTGGACGGGACAGGGGGTGAAGCTTTCTTT,CASSLDGTGGEAFF